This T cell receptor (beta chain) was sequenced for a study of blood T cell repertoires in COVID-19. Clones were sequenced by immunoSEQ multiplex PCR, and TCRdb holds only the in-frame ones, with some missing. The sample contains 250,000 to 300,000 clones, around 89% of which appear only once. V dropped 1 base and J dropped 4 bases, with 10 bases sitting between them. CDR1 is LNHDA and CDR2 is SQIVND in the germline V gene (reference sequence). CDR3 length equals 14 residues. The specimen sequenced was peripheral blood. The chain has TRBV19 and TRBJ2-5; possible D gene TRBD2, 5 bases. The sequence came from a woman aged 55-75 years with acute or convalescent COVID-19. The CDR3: CASSIVGSGETQYF. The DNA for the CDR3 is TGTGCCAGTAGTATAGTGGGCAGCGGAGAGACCCAGTACTTC. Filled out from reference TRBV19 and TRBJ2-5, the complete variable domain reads DGGITQSPKYLFRKEGQNVTLSCEQNLNHDAMYWYRQDPGQGLRLIYYSQIVNDFQKGDIAEGYSVSREKKESFPLTVTSAQKNPTAFYLCASSIVGSGETQYFGPGTRLLVL.